The source of this T cell receptor (beta chain) is a study of shared clonotypes between healthy human individuals. In the case of this clone: Its target is not known.

This CDR3 comprises 13 residues. Germline loops: CDR1 MDHEN, CDR2 SYDVKM. The ends were cut back, 6 bases at V and 5 bases at J, with 14 bases in the middle. Assay: immunoSEQ multiplex PCR; the TCRdb copy retains only in-frame clones and omits some. This sample yields 730,000 or so clones, of which roughly 70% are seen a single time; about 1.8% belongs to the top ten. General study points: Of the naive CD4 clonotypes, approximately 5% were shared across several donors. The study generally estimated greater richness for naive than memory subsets.

Sequenced: memory CD4+ T cells sorted from blood. Stated subset: CD45RA-negative fraction. This sequence was found in a woman in her 30s in good health. This chain connects TRBV28 to TRBJ2-7; D gene unclear. The CDR3 sequence is CASRSPSVDEQYF. CDR3 sequence (DNA): TGTGCCAGCAGGTCCCCCTCGGTGGACGAGCAGTACTTC.